The next 15 T cell receptor beta chains were all read from a single sample in a study of long-term antiretroviral therapy in people with HIV. The immunoSEQ assay was v3.0, run at survey level. Method: immunoSEQ multiplex PCR; TCRdb's copy keeps in-frame clones and lacks some. The sample has over 25,000 clones, around 89% seen once; the top ten hold approximately 8%. The input for sequencing was unsorted PBMCs, taken 3.2 years before starting antiretroviral therapy. These receptors all come from a man in his fifties or sixties with HIV.

This sequence joins TRBV6-4 and TRBJ1-4; D gene uncertain. CDR3 length equals 15 residues. Between the trimmed V and J ends, which lost 6 bases and 7 bases, there was a span of 18 bases. The germline CDR1 and CDR2 sequences are MRHNA and SNTAGT. CDR3 in amino acids: CASSTGSRSGEKLFF. CDR3 nucleotide sequence: TGTGCCAGCAGCACCGGTTCGCGGAGTGGTGAAAAACTGTTTTTT.

The rearrangement uses TRBV10-1 and TRBJ2-5; tentative D call: TRBD2 (6 bases). Germline V gene data show CDR1 as WNHNN and CDR2 as SYGVQD (reference sequence). This CDR3 contains 14 residues. The V gene lost 3 bases and the J gene lost 5 bases, with 13 bases spanning the gap. The CDR3 bases are TGCGCCAGCAGTGAAAGGGACTTTGGGGAGACCCAGTACTTC. Its protein is CASSERDFGETQYF.

This clone was seen only once. This chain uses TRBV6-5 with TRBJ2-3; 8 positions agree with TRBD2. In germline, CDR1 is MNHEY, CDR2 SVGAGI. The CDR3 sequence is 14 residues long. Germline trimming cut 6 bases from V and 3 bases from J; bases unmatched to any gene: 5. For the CDR3, the DNA is TGTGCCAGCAGACCGAGACTAGCGACAGATACGCAGTATTTT. Residues: CASRPRLATDTQYF.

The chain links TRBV18 to TRBJ2-1; the D gene is possibly TRBD2 (5 bases). Trimming stripped 0 bases from V and 0 bases from J, with 6 bases between. There are 15 residues in the CDR3. Germline CDR1 reads KGHSH; CDR2 reads LQKENI. The CDR3 DNA reads TGTGCCAGCTCACCACCAGGGAGCTCCTACAATGAGCAGTTCTTC. Its protein product is CASSPPGSSYNEQFF. Filled out from reference TRBV18 and TRBJ2-1, the complete variable domain reads NAGVMQNPRHLVRRRGQEARLRCSPMKGHSHVYWYRQLPEEGLKFMVYLQKENIIDESGMPKERFSAEFPKEGPSILRIQQVVRGDSAAYFCASSPPGSSYNEQFFGPGTRLTVL.

J is TRBJ2-7 and V is TRBV2; the D gene is possibly TRBD2 (5 bases). CDR1 SNHLY and CDR2 FYNNEI come from the germline V gene. The CDR3 contains 15 residues. Trimming took 4 bases from V and 0 from J, leaving 13 bases between them. This CDR3 reads CASSGPAASSYEQYF. The CDR3 coding sequence is TGTGCCAGCAGTGGGCCAGCGGCCAGCTCCTACGAGCAGTACTTC.

This clone was counted once. This rearrangement joins TRBV5-1 to TRBJ1-5; unclear D gene. The CDR3 runs 13 residues. CDR1 and CDR2 from the germline V gene are SGHRS and YFSETQ. Between the trimmed V and J ends, which lost 4 bases and 5 bases, there was a span of 10 bases. CDR3 in DNA: TGCGCCAGCAGCCTACAAGGGTATCAGCCCCAGCATTTT. Protein sequence: CASSLQGYQPQHF.

The J gene is TRBJ1-1, the V gene TRBV12-5; D gene uncertain. The CDR3 sequence is 13 residues long. The germline CDR1 and CDR2 sequences are LGHNT and FRNRAP. V was shortened by 2 bases and J by 3 bases, with 7 bases between the two germline ends. The CDR3 coding sequence is TGTGCTAGTGGTTTGACCCCCTACACTGAAGCTTTCTTT. Its translation is CASGLTPYTEAFF.

This chain links TRBV10-3 with TRBJ1-2; maybe TRBD1 (5 bases). This CDR3 has 13 amino acids. Trimming shortened V by 4 bases and J by 4 bases, and 10 bases separated the two germline ends. Germline loops: CDR1 ENHRY, CDR2 SYGVKD. CDR3 nucleotide sequence: TGTGCCATCAGTGGCCGCGGGGCCTATGGCTACACCTTC. It yields the protein CAISGRGAYGYTF.

The chain employs TRBV27 and TRBJ2-2; the match to TRBD2 covers 8 bases. The CDR3 has 16 amino acids. In germline, CDR1 is MNHEY, CDR2 SMNVEV (reference sequence). With 1 base clipped from V and 2 bases from J, the junction kept 3 bases outside the gene matches. CDR3 DNA sequence: TGTGCCAGCAGTTTATGGGGACTAGAAAACACCGGGGAGCTGTTTTTT. It translates to CASSLWGLENTGELFF.

V usage is TRBV4-1 and J usage is TRBJ2-7; 9 nucleotides match TRBD1. The germline CDR1 and CDR2 sequences are MGHRA and YSYEKL. V lost 1 base, J lost 7 bases, and 11 bases stayed unmatched. CDR3 length: 16 amino acids. The CDR3 region has the DNA TGCGCCAGCAGCCAAGGGGGGGGGACAGGGAGATATGAGCAGTACTTC. This codes for CASSQGGGTGRYEQYF.

The rearrangement uses TRBV7-2 and TRBJ2-1; 8 nucleotides align to TRBD1. V trimming: 6 bases; J trimming: 3 bases; junction bases outside the gene matches: 7. CDR1 and CDR2 (germline): SGHTA, FQGNSA. This CDR3 is built from 15 residues. The CDR3 nucleotides are TGTGCCAGCAGTATCCAGGGGGCAGGCTACAATGAGCAGTTCTTC. This gives the protein CASSIQGAGYNEQFF.

The rearrangement uses TRBV5-1 and TRBJ1-4; 12 bases align to TRBD1. The ends lost 4 bases at V and 8 bases at J; junction bases unmatched: 12. Germline V gives CDR1 SGHRS, CDR2 YFSETQ. There are 17 residues in the CDR3. CDR3 protein: CASSPGTGGPMGEKLFF. The CDR3 nucleotides are TGCGCCAGCAGCCCCGGGACAGGGGGCCCTATGGGCGAAAAACTGTTTTTT.

The rearrangement links TRBV7-2 to TRBJ2-7; a possible D gene is TRBD1 (5 bases). In germline, CDR1 is SGHTA, CDR2 FQGNSA. Between the trimmed V and J ends, which lost 1 base and 3 bases, there was a span of 7 bases. The CDR3 runs 13 residues. The CDR3 loop reads CASSLVGLYEQYF. The CDR3 coding sequence is TGTGCCAGCAGCTTAGTGGGGCTCTACGAGCAGTACTTC.

The chain recombines TRBV30 with TRBJ1-5; 11 nucleotides line up with TRBD1. Germline trimming cut 3 bases from V and 4 bases from J; bases unmatched to any gene: 5. The CDR3 sequence is 15 residues long. Germline V lookup: CDR1 GTSNPN, CDR2 SVGIG (reference sequence). In nucleotides, the CDR3 is TGTGCCTGGAGCGGACAGGGGGCTGTGAATCAGCCCCAGCATTTT. Translated: CAWSGQGAVNQPQHF. Drawing the rest from reference TRBV30 and TRBJ1-5, the complete variable domain is SQTIHQWPATLVQPVGSPLSLECTVEGTSNPNLYWYRQAAGRGLQLLFYSVGIGQISSEVPQNLSASRPQDRQFILSSKKLLLSDSGFYLCAWSGQGAVNQPQHFGDGTRLSIL.

The CDR3 here is CASSLRRGLAGNEQFF. DNA for the CDR3: TGTGCCAGCAGCCTCAGGCGGGGACTAGCGGGGAATGAGCAGTTCTTC. The V call is TRBV7-2, the J call TRBJ2-1; TRBD2 agrees at 13 bases. Germline CDR1 SGHTA, CDR2 FQGNSA. The CDR3 covers 16 residues. Trimming removed 5 bases from V and 7 bases from J; junction bases left unmatched: 8.